A single sample is the source of the 30 T cell receptor beta chains below, sequenced in a study of blood T cell repertoires in COVID-19. The data were produced by immunoSEQ multiplex PCR, yet TCRdb's version contains in-frame clones alone and is incomplete. The data show 300,000 to 350,000 clones, with 88% seen just once and 1.5% to 2% held by the top ten. The sample taken for sequencing was peripheral blood. These receptors came from a woman between 25 and 40 years old with COVID-19, enrolled during active disease.

This clone was detected only a few times. The chain employs TRBV5-1 and TRBJ1-2; the match to TRBD1 covers 11 bases. Trimming took 4 bases from V and 4 from J; bases not matched to a gene: 6. The CDR3 is 15 amino acids. Germline V gene lookup returns CDR1 SGHRS and CDR2 YFSETQ. CDR3 sequence (DNA): TGCGCCAGCAGCATGGGACAGGGGGGATTCTATGGCTACACCTTC. Translation gives CASSMGQGGFYGYTF. Based on the CDR3 plus reference TRBV5-1 and TRBJ1-2, the full variable domain is KAGVTQTPRYLIKTRGQQVTLSCSPISGHRSVSWYQQTPGQGLQFLFEYFSETQRNKGNFPGRFSGRQFSNSRSEMNVSTLELGDSALYLCASSMGQGGFYGYTFGSGTRLTVV.

In regard to this clone: The sample contains more than one DNA sequence encoding this CDR3. The rearrangement uses TRBV6-5 and TRBJ1-2; TRBD1 agrees at 7 bases. The germline gives CDR1 MNHEY, CDR2 SVGAGI. V lost 5 bases, J lost 2 bases, and 2 bases stayed unmatched. There are 13 residues in the CDR3. The CDR3 coding sequence is TGTGCCAGCAGTCCGGACAGGAACTATGGCTACACCTTC. It encodes CASSPDRNYGYTF.

This chain connects TRBV4-1 to TRBJ2-2, with 8 positions matching TRBD1. Per germline, CDR1 MGHRA and CDR2 YSYEKL. The CDR3 sequence is 16 residues long. After removal of 4 bases from V and 0 bases from J, the junction contained 4 bases not matched to a gene. CDR3 sequence (DNA): TGCGCCAGCAGCCCCCCGGACAGGGCGAACACCGGGGAGCTGTTTTTT. Translated, it gives CASSPPDRANTGELFF.

The rearrangement joins TRBV12-5 to TRBJ1-6; D is possibly TRBD1 (5 bases). V was trimmed by 5 bases and J by 8 bases, leaving 13 bases between them. CDR1 LGHNT and CDR2 FRNRAP come from the germline V gene. This CDR3 is built from 14 residues. CDR3 bases: TGTGCTAGTGGTCCAGACCCAGGGCATTCACCCCTCCACTTT. This sequence encodes CASGPDPGHSPLHF.

V usage is TRBV2 and J usage is TRBJ2-1, with D perhaps TRBD2 (7 bases). The CDR3 has 16 amino acids. The germline gives CDR1 SNHLY, CDR2 FYNNEI. Trimming removed 5 bases at V and 8 bases at J, with 22 bases between. DNA of the CDR3: TGTGCCAGCAGTTTAGGGGGGGCCGGAATGATCGATGAGCAGTTCTTC. It specifies CASSLGGAGMIDEQFF.

The chain employs TRBV7-2 and TRBJ1-6; TRBD1 might be the D (5 bases). V shed 4 bases and J shed 10 bases, with 11 bases lying between them. The CDR3 runs to 13 residues. The germline V gene has CDR1 SGHTA and CDR2 FQGNSA. This chain's CDR3 is CASSSLRGSPLHF. In DNA form, the CDR3 reads TGTGCCAGCAGCTCCCTTCGGGGGTCACCCCTCCACTTT.

The chain is built from TRBV9 and TRBJ2-5, with 8 bases identical to TRBD1. V lost 4 bases and J lost 5; bases outside the gene matches: 7. The CDR3 runs to 14 residues. Per germline, CDR1 SGDLS and CDR2 YYNGEE. The chain's CDR3 is CASSLRGLRETQYF. The CDR3 DNA reads as TGTGCCAGCAGCCTCAGGGGGCTGCGGGAGACCCAGTACTTC. Full variable domain (missing parts from reference TRBV9 and TRBJ2-5): DSGVTQTPKHLITATGQRVTLRCSPRSGDLSVYWYQQSLDQGLQFLIQYYNGEERAKGNILERFSAQQFPDLHSELNLSSLELGDSALYFCASSLRGLRETQYFGPGTRLLVL.

The genes are TRBV7-2 and TRBJ2-1; 9 bases map to TRBD2. The junction had 9 bases not matched to a gene; V was cut back by 5 bases and J by 4 bases. The CDR3 is made up of 16 amino acids. Germline V gene lookup returns CDR1 SGHTA and CDR2 FQGNSA. CDR3 sequence (DNA): TGTGCCAGCAGCCCTCCAGGGCGGGGGGGTTACAATGAGCAGTTCTTC. Amino acids: CASSPPGRGGYNEQFF. The variable domain in full, completed from reference TRBV7-2 and TRBJ2-1, reads GAGVSQSPSNKVTEKGKDVELRCDPISGHTALYWYRQSLGQGLEFLIYFQGNSAPDKSGLPSDRFSAERTGGSVSTLTIQRTQQEDSAVYLCASSPPGRGGYNEQFFGPGTRLTVL.

This clone has more than one count but fewer than ten. The chain uses TRBV2 and TRBJ1-1; the D is unclear. This CDR3 region has 12 residues. The V and J ends lost 10 bases and 0 bases respectively, with 9 bases between them. In germline, CDR1 is SNHLY, CDR2 FYNNEI. This CDR3 reads CATRIVNTEAFF. The CDR3 bases are TGTGCCACCCGTATAGTGAACACTGAAGCTTTCTTT. The variable domain in full, completed from reference TRBV2 and TRBJ1-1, reads EPEVTQTPSHQVTQMGQEVILRCVPISNHLYFYWYRQILGQKVEFLVSFYNNEISEKSEIFDDQFSVERPDGSNFTLKIRSTKLEDSAMYFCATRIVNTEAFFGQGTRLTVV.

This chain uses TRBV7-8 with TRBJ1-3; perhaps TRBD1 as D (5 bases). The ends were cut back, 2 bases at V and 1 base at J, with 9 bases in the middle. The germline CDR1 and CDR2 sequences are SGHVS and FQNEAQ. This CDR3 is built from 15 residues. CDR3 protein: CASSLPGGSGNTIYF. In DNA form, the CDR3 reads TGTGCCAGCAGCTTACCGGGGGGATCTGGAAACACCATATATTTT.

The chain links TRBV6-2 or TRBV6-3 to TRBJ1-5; 9 bases map to TRBD1. The CDR3 runs 16 residues. CDR1 MNHEY and CDR2 SVGEGT come from the germline V gene. V gave up 5 bases and J gave up 4 bases; unmatched junction bases: 9. CDR3 region: CASSPWGQGLNQPQHF. DNA of the CDR3: TGTGCCAGCAGTCCCTGGGGACAGGGCCTAAATCAGCCCCAGCATTTT.

V is TRBV18 and J is TRBJ1-4, with 8 bases aligning to TRBD1. Germline V gives CDR1 KGHSH, CDR2 LQKENI. The CDR3 totals 14 residues. Trimming took 8 bases from V and 8 from J; bases not matched to a gene: 10. CDR3 bases: TGTGCCAGCCAATTCAGGGGGCCTCGGGAAAAACTGTTTTTT. Translated, it gives CASQFRGPREKLFF. Looking up the rest from reference TRBV18 and TRBJ1-4 gives the full variable domain: NAGVMQNPRHLVRRRGQEARLRCSPMKGHSHVYWYRQLPEEGLKFMVYLQKENIIDESGMPKERFSAEFPKEGPSILRIQQVVRGDSAAYFCASQFRGPREKLFFGSGTQLSVL.

V and J are TRBV4-1 and TRBJ2-6; 7 nucleotides line up with TRBD1. The J segment lost 0 bases and the V segment lost 2 bases, leaving 10 bases of the junction unmatched. CDR1 is MGHRA and CDR2 is YSYEKL in the germline V gene. This CDR3 contains 19 residues. CDR3 protein: CASSQPPGQLSSGANVLTF. In nucleotides, the CDR3 is TGCGCCAGCAGCCAACCCCCGGGACAGTTGAGCTCTGGGGCCAACGTCCTGACTTTC.

This clone was detected once. The gene calls are TRBV2 and TRBJ2-5, with 7 bases that match TRBD1. Germline V gene data show CDR1 as SNHLY and CDR2 as FYNNEI. J gave up 4 bases and V 6 bases, and 14 bases lay outside the gene matches. The CDR3 has 16 amino acids. CDR3 sequence reads: CASRPGRQGMGETQYF. Written as DNA, the CDR3 is TGTGCCAGCAGACCCGGAAGACAGGGCATGGGAGAGACCCAGTACTTC.

The J gene is TRBJ2-7, the V gene TRBV19, with D perhaps matching TRBD1 (6 bases). This CDR3 contains 14 residues. CDR1 LNHDA and CDR2 SQIVND come from the germline V gene (reference sequence). Between the trimmed V and J ends, which lost 5 bases and 1 base, there was a span of 12 bases. CDR3 sequence (DNA): TGTGCCAGTAGTCGAGGGGGTTCGTCCTACGAGCAGTACTTC. Translating it yields CASSRGGSSYEQYF.

The V and J genes are TRBV28 and TRBJ2-2, with D tentatively TRBD2 (6 bases). CDR3 size: 15 residues. With 7 bases removed from V and 3 bases from J, the gap between germline ends came to 15 bases. Germline assignment: CDR1 MDHEN and CDR2 SYDVKM. CDR3 nucleotides: TGTGCCAGCATTACCGGGAGAAGGGACACCGGGGAGCTGTTTTTT. Amino acid sequence: CASITGRRDTGELFF.

The chain recombines TRBV30 with TRBJ1-1, with a tentative D call TRBD1 (5 bases). The CDR3 is 15 amino acids. Germline assignment: CDR1 GTSNPN and CDR2 SVGIG (reference sequence). V was pared by 4 bases and J by 7 bases, with 22 bases between. The CDR3 region has the DNA TGTGCCTGGACTTTGGGGGGGGGTGGCTTGAATGAAGCTTTCTTT. Translated, it gives CAWTLGGGGLNEAFF. The full variable domain, its missing parts supplied by reference TRBV30 and TRBJ1-1, is SQTIHQWPATLVQPVGSPLSLECTVEGTSNPNLYWYRQAAGRGLQLLFYSVGIGQISSEVPQNLSASRPQDRQFILSSKKLLLSDSGFYLCAWTLGGGGLNEAFFGQGTRLTVV.

This chain connects TRBV5-1 to TRBJ2-5, with 7 bases lining up with TRBD2. V was pared by 4 bases and J by 1 base, with 10 bases of the junction left unmatched. The CDR3 loop spans 16 amino acids. Looked up from germline, CDR1 is SGHRS and CDR2 is YFSETQ. CDR3 loop: CASSRGLSEGQETQYF. For the CDR3, the DNA is TGCGCCAGCAGCCGGGGACTATCGGAAGGCCAAGAGACCCAGTACTTC.

This clone was picked up one time. The rearrangement links TRBV2 to TRBJ2-5; TRBD1 is a possible D gene (5 bases). V was shortened by 1 base and J by 5 bases, with 14 bases between the two germline ends. Germline V lookup: CDR1 SNHLY, CDR2 FYNNEI. There are 15 residues in the CDR3. As DNA, the CDR3 is TGTGCCAGCAGTGAAGGGTCCCAGGGATGGGAGACCCAGTACTTC. It codes for CASSEGSQGWETQYF.

The table lists this clone with a few counts. V gene TRBV7-3 combines with J gene TRBJ1-3, with unresolved D. The CDR3 length is 14 residues. Germline V gene lookup returns CDR1 SGHTA and CDR2 FQGTGA. V dropped 2 bases and J dropped 8 bases, with 13 bases sitting between them. The CDR3, as DNA: TGTGCCAGCAGCTTAGAGTTCCCTGGGCACACCATATATTTT. This sequence encodes CASSLEFPGHTIYF.

The chain couples TRBV6-5 to TRBJ2-3, with D perhaps TRBD2 (5 bases). Trimming stripped 5 bases from V and 6 bases from J, with 9 bases between. The CDR3 is 12 residues long. From germline, CDR1 is MNHEY and CDR2 SVGAGI. The CDR3 bases are TGTGCCAGCAGTCTGGGAGTGGATACGCAGTATTTT. This gives the protein CASSLGVDTQYF.

This clone appeared a single time. This rearrangement joins TRBV2 to TRBJ2-1, with D perhaps matching TRBD1 (6 bases). The CDR3 is 19 residues long. Germline CDR1 SNHLY, CDR2 FYNNEI. V shed 3 bases and J shed 0 bases, with 21 bases lying between them. CDR3 nucleotide sequence: TGTGCCAGCAGTGACGGTTTTAACAGGGCCGATCGCTCCTACAATGAGCAGTTCTTC. Encoded protein: CASSDGFNRADRSYNEQFF.

This chain joins TRBV7-9 and TRBJ1-2; weak D call: TRBD1 (6 bases). With 6 bases removed from V and 7 bases from J, the gap between germline ends came to 12 bases. The germline V gene encodes CDR1 SEHNR and CDR2 FQNEAQ (reference sequence). This CDR3 has 12 residues. CDR3 bases: TGTGCCAGCAGTTCCGACAGGCTTGGCTACACCTTC. This codes for CASSSDRLGYTF.

J is TRBJ1-3 and V is TRBV3-1 (or the pseudogene TRBV3-2), with a weak D call TRBD1 (6 bases). The germline CDR1 and CDR2 sequences are LGHDT and YNNKEL (reference sequence). V lost 4 bases and J lost 2, with 6 bases in between. The CDR3 spans 13 residues. The CDR3 DNA is TGTGCCAGCAGCCGGACAGCTGGAAACACCATATATTTT. As protein: CASSRTAGNTIYF.

The chain links TRBV7-9 to TRBJ2-1; D is undetermined. The CDR3 totals 15 residues. Germline V gene data show CDR1 as SEHNR and CDR2 as FQNEAQ (reference sequence). V lost 2 bases and J 6 bases, leaving 14 bases between the germline ends. The CDR3 region is CASSLSINKLNEQFF. CDR3 coding DNA: TGTGCCAGCAGCTTAAGCATAAATAAACTCAATGAGCAGTTCTTC.

The J gene is TRBJ2-4, the V gene TRBV21-1; the D call TRBD1 from the table was never checked on the DNA. TRBV21-1 is a documented pseudogene. The CDR3 length is 14 residues. The CDR3 DNA sequence: TGTGCCAGCAGCACGGACAGGGTTAAAAACATTCAGTACTTC. Protein sequence: CASSTDRVKNIQYF.

The genes are TRBV4-3 and TRBJ2-2, with D possibly TRBD2 on 5 matching bases. Trimming stripped 4 bases from V and 3 bases from J, with 15 bases between. Germline V gives CDR1 LGHNA, CDR2 YSLEER. The CDR3 consists of 16 residues. The CDR3 region is CASSPTIRGDTGELFF. DNA for the CDR3: TGCGCCAGCAGCCCGACAATTCGGGGTGACACCGGGGAGCTGTTTTTT.

The chain employs TRBV6-5 and TRBJ1-5, with a weak D call TRBD1 (5 bases). Trimming cost V 5 bases and J 7 bases, with 15 bases left between them. CDR3 length: 14 amino acids. CDR1 is MNHEY, CDR2 SVGAGI, per germline. CDR3 protein: CASSPNQGGQPQHF. The CDR3 nucleotides read TGTGCCAGCAGTCCGAATCAGGGAGGGCAGCCCCAGCATTTT.

The chain combines TRBV10-2 with TRBJ1-2, with D perhaps TRBD1 (5 bases). From germline, CDR1 is WSHSY and CDR2 SAAADI. V was shortened by 2 bases and J by 5 bases, with 12 bases between the two germline ends. The CDR3 is 14 amino acids. CDR3 sequence: CASSEQGSVYGYTF. The CDR3 bases are TGCGCCAGCAGTGAGCAGGGATCGGTTTATGGCTACACCTTC.

This clone was counted a few times. This chain uses TRBV7-2 with TRBJ1-3; no definite D call. Germline V CDR1 and CDR2: SGHTA, FQGNSA. The V end was cut by 2 bases, the J end by 8 bases, with 19 bases between. This CDR3 comprises 16 residues. DNA for the CDR3: TGTGCCAGCAGCTTAAAATACAGCAGATACGGGGACACCATATATTTT. Amino acid sequence: CASSLKYSRYGDTIYF.